This note documents a single T cell receptor beta chain sequence. An assay was performed, and its level was deep. The assay was immunoSEQ multiplex PCR, and TCRdb's table has in-frame clones only and misses some. The repertoire includes around 2.5 million clones, approximately 93% of them detected once, and about 0.39% sits in the top ten. These data belong to a study of shared clonotypes between healthy human individuals. As for the study in general: Donors had three CD4 naive, three CD4 memory, two CD8 naive and one CD8 memory plate apiece.

Trimming pared 4 bases from V and 0 bases from J, leaving 11 bases between. The CDR3 spans 15 residues. Germline V gene data show CDR1 as SGHRS and CDR2 as YFSETQ. The TCR originated in a man aged 18 to 30 in good health. Some clones in this sample may be carry-over from other donors' samples. The chain is built from TRBV5-1 and TRBJ1-5; D may be TRBD1 (6 bases). Input material: naive CD4+ T cells from PBMCs. Stated subset: CD45RA+ positively selected. The CDR3, as DNA: TGCGCCAGCAGCCCCCGACAGGTTAGCAATCAGCCCCAGCATTTT. It is translated as CASSPRQVSNQPQHF.